The 11 T cell receptor beta chains below all came from one sample that was sequenced in a study of cytomegalovirus exposure and HLA in healthy donors. Primers included in the PCR were 60 Vbeta and 13 Jbeta primers. Profiling relied on immunoSEQ multiplex PCR, and the TCRdb table lists in-frame clones only, not all of them. The table records around 200,000 clones, roughly 79% of them present only once. The sequencing sample was made of PBMCs. These receptors originate from a male donor in good health and CMV-seronegative.

V gene TRBV7-2 combines with J gene TRBJ1-3; 8 bases agree with TRBD1. The CDR3 is 16 amino acids. From germline, CDR1 is SGHTA and CDR2 FQGNSA. V was clipped by 5 bases and J by 7 bases; unmatched bases: 13. DNA of the CDR3: TGTGCCAGCAGCCCACTCCAAGACAGGGGATTCAACACCATATATTTT. Amino acid sequence: CASSPLQDRGFNTIYF.

The chain carries TRBV6-6 and TRBJ1-4; 8 bases agree with TRBD1. The V and J ends lost 11 bases and 0 bases, in that order; junction bases with no gene match: 8. Germline CDR1 is MNHNY and CDR2 is SVGAGI (reference sequence). The CDR3 is 15 residues long. The CDR3 spells CASETGGSTNEKLFF. CDR3 DNA: TGTGCCTCCGAAACAGGGGGTTCAACTAATGAAAAACTGTTTTTT.

V usage is TRBV27 and J usage is TRBJ1-1, with D unclear. There are 14 residues in the CDR3. Per the germline V gene, CDR1 is MNHEY and CDR2 is SMNVEV (reference sequence). Trimming took 6 bases from V and 6 from J, leaving 17 bases between them. The CDR3 DNA sequence: TGTGCCAGCAGCTTCCGTCGGGAAAGTCCTGAAGCTTTCTTT. It encodes CASSFRRESPEAFF.

This clone came up a few times. The chain is built from TRBV7-3 and TRBJ1-2; the match to TRBD1 covers 7 bases. With 5 bases clipped from V and 3 bases from J, the junction kept 3 bases outside the gene matches. Germline-derived CDR1 and CDR2 are SGHTA and FQGTGA. The CDR3 covers 13 residues. The DNA of the CDR3 is TGTGCCAGCAGCCCGGGACAGCACTATGGCTACACCTTC. Translated: CASSPGQHYGYTF. Full variable domain (rest looked up from reference TRBV7-3 and TRBJ1-2): GAGVSQTPSNKVTEKGKYVELRCDPISGHTALYWYRQSLGQGPEFLIYFQGTGAADDSGLPNDRFFAVRPEGSVSTLKIQRTERGDSAVYLCASSPGQHYGYTFGSGTRLTVV.

V usage is TRBV7-2 and J usage is TRBJ2-3; TRBD2 matches 11 bases. This CDR3 contains 18 residues. Germline assignment: CDR1 SGHTA and CDR2 FQGNSA. Trimming cost V 2 bases and J 4 bases; bases outside gene matches: 11. The CDR3 loop is CASSLRTGTSGGSDTQYF. The CDR3 DNA reads as TGTGCCAGCAGCTTAAGGACCGGGACTAGCGGTGGGTCAGATACGCAGTATTTT.

V is TRBV27 and J is TRBJ2-5, with TRBD2 matching over 9 bases. The germline V gene encodes CDR1 MNHEY and CDR2 SMNVEV (reference sequence). The J segment lost 8 bases and the V segment lost 6 bases, leaving 16 bases of the junction unmatched. There are 16 residues in the CDR3. CDR3 region: CASRDSGLALAQTQYF. In DNA form, the CDR3 reads TGTGCCAGCAGAGACTCCGGACTAGCGTTAGCTCAAACCCAGTACTTC.

V usage is TRBV7-3 and J usage is TRBJ1-1, with D possibly being TRBD1 (6 bases). V was clipped by 4 bases and J by 4 bases, with 10 bases between them. The CDR3 loop spans 13 amino acids. Per germline, CDR1 SGHTA and CDR2 FQGTGA. As DNA, the CDR3 is TGTGCCAGCAGCTACGGACAGACCACTGAAGCTTTCTTT. Its protein is CASSYGQTTEAFF. Full variable domain (outside the CDR3, taken from reference TRBV7-3 and TRBJ1-1): GAGVSQTPSNKVTEKGKYVELRCDPISGHTALYWYRQSLGQGPEFLIYFQGTGAADDSGLPNDRFFAVRPEGSVSTLKIQRTERGDSAVYLCASSYGQTTEAFFGQGTRLTVV.

The CDR3 region is CASRNRAFNEKLFF. CDR3 in DNA: TGTGCCAGCAGGAACAGGGCCTTTAATGAAAAACTGTTTTTT. The V and J genes are TRBV6-5 and TRBJ1-4, with TRBD1 as a possible D gene (6 bases). CDR1 and CDR2 (germline): MNHEY, SVGAGI. V was trimmed by 6 bases and J by 4 bases, leaving 12 bases between them. The CDR3 has 14 amino acids.

This chain links TRBV19 with TRBJ2-2; D is perhaps TRBD1 (6 bases). V was cut by 7 bases and J by 3 bases, with 12 bases left in between. The CDR3 covers 14 residues. Germline V gene sequence: CDR1 LNHDA, CDR2 SQIVND (reference sequence). The CDR3 region has the DNA TGTGCCAGTATCTGGGGGCACGACACCGGGGAGCTGTTTTTT. Translated: CASIWGHDTGELFF.

The rearrangement links TRBV9 to TRBJ1-2; 8 bases map to TRBD1. The CDR3 is 16 amino acids. J gave up 9 bases and V 2 bases, and 15 bases lay outside the gene matches. Germline V gene sequence: CDR1 SGDLS, CDR2 YYNGEE. The CDR3 region has the DNA TGTGCCAGCAGCGTTCGGTCAACAGGGGGTGTCCTTAGCTACACCTTC. Translation: CASSVRSTGGVLSYTF.

This chain connects TRBV28 to TRBJ1-2; 8 nucleotides align to TRBD1. Trimming took 2 bases from V and 5 from J; bases not matched to a gene: 4. The CDR3 is 14 residues long. Germline lookup yields CDR1 MDHEN and CDR2 SYDVKM. DNA of the CDR3: TGTGCCAGCAGTTTAGACAGGGGCGGGTATGGCTACACCTTC. Translated, it gives CASSLDRGGYGYTF.